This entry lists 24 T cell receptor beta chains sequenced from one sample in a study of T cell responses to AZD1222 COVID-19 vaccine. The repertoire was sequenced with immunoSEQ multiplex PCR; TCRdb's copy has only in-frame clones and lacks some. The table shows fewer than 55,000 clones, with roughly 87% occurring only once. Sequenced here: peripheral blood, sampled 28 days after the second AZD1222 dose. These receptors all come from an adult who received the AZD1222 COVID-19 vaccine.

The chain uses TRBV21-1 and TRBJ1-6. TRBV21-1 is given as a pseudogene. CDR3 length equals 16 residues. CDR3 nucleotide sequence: TGTGCCAGCAGCCCCCCCGACCGAAGAGTTGGGTCACCCCTCCACTTT. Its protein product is CASSPPDRRVGSPLHF.

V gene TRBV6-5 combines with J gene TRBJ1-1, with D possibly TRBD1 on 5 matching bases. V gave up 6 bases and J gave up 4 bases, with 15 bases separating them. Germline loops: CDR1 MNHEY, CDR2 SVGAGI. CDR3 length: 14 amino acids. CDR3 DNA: TGTGCCAGCAGCACGACGGTTCAGGGCACTGAAGCTTTCTTT. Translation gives CASSTTVQGTEAFF.

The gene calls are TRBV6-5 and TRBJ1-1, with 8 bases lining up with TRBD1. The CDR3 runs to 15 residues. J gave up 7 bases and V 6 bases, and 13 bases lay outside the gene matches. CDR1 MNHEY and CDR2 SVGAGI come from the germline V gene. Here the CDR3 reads CASRPRTQGVIEAFF. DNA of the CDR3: TGTGCCAGCAGACCCCGGACACAGGGGGTGATTGAAGCTTTCTTT.

CDR3 region: CASAGTTNTGELFF. The DNA for the CDR3 is TGTGCCAGTGCCGGGACAACGAACACCGGGGAGCTGTTTTTT. J is TRBJ2-2 and V is TRBV10-3, with D tentatively TRBD1 (6 bases). The V gene's germline CDR1 is ENHRY and CDR2 SYGVKD. Trimming took 10 bases from V and 0 from J, leaving 12 bases between them. This CDR3 contains 14 residues.

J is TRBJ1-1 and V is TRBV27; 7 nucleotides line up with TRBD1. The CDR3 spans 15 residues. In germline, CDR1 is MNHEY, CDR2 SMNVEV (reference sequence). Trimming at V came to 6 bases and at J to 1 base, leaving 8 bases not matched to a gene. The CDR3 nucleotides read TGTGCCAGCAGATCCGACAGGGTACCGAACACTGAAGCTTTCTTT. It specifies CASRSDRVPNTEAFF.

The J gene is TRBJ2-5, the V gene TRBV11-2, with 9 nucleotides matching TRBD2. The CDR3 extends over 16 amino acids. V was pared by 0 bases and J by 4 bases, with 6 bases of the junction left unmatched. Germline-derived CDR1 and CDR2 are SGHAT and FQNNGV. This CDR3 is CASSLDRSAGGETQYF. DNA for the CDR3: TGTGCCAGCAGCTTAGATAGGTCAGCGGGGGGAGAGACCCAGTACTTC.

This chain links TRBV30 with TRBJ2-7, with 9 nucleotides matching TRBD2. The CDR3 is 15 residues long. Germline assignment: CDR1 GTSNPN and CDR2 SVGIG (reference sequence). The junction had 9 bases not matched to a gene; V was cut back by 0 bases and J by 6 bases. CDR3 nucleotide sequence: TGTGCCTGGAGTGTACCCGGGGCGGGGGGGACCGAGCAGTACTTC. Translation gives CAWSVPGAGGTEQYF.

The CDR3 loop is CATGDPGQGAQETQYF. Written as DNA, the CDR3 is TGTGCCACCGGGGACCCGGGACAGGGGGCCCAAGAGACCCAGTACTTC. The V and J genes are TRBV24-1 and TRBJ2-5, with 12 bases matching TRBD1. The CDR3 consists of 16 residues. V was pared by 9 bases and J by 1 base, with 8 bases of the junction left unmatched. Germline CDR1 and CDR2: KGHDR and SFDVKD.

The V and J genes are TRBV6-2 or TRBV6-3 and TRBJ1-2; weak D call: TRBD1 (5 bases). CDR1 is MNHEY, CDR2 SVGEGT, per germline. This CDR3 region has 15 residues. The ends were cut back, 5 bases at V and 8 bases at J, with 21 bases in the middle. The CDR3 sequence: CASSAEYKGVGGYTF. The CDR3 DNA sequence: TGTGCCAGCAGTGCCGAATATAAAGGGGTCGGCGGCTACACCTTC.

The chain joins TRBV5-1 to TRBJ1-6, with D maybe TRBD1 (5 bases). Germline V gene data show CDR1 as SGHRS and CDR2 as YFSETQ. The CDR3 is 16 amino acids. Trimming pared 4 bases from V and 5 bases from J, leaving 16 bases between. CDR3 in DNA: TGCGCCAGCAGCCCAGTCCCCGCGGGGGATAATTCACCCCTCCACTTT. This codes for CASSPVPAGDNSPLHF.

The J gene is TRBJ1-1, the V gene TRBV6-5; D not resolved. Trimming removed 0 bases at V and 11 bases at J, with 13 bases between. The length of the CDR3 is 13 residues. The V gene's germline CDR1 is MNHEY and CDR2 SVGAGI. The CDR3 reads CASSYSAETRAFF. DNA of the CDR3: TGTGCCAGCAGTTACTCTGCGGAGACGAGGGCTTTCTTT.

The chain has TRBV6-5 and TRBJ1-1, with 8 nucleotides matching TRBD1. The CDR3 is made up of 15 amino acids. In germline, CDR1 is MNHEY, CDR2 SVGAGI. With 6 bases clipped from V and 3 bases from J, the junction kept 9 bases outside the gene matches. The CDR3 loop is CASRRDRGPYTEAFF. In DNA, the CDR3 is TGTGCCAGCAGGCGTGACAGGGGACCCTACACTGAAGCTTTCTTT.

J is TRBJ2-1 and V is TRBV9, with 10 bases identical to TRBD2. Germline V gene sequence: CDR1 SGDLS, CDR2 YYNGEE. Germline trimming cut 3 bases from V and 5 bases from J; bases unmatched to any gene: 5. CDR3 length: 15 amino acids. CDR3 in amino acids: CASSATSGADNEQFF. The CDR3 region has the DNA TGTGCCAGCAGCGCAACTAGCGGGGCCGACAATGAGCAGTTCTTC.

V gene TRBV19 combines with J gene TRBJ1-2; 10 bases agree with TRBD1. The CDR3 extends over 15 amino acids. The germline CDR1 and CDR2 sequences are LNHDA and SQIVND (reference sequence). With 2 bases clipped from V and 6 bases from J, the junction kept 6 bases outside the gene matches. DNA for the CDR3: TGTGCCAGTAGTATAAACTGGGGACAGGGGCATGGCTACACCTTC. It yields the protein CASSINWGQGHGYTF.

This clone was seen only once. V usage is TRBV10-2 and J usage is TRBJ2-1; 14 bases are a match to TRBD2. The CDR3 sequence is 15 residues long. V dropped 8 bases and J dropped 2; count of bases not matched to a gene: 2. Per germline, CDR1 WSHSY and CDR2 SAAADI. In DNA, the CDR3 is TGCGCCAGCGGGACTAGCGGGGGAACCTACAATGAGCAGTTCTTC. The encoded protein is CASGTSGGTYNEQFF.

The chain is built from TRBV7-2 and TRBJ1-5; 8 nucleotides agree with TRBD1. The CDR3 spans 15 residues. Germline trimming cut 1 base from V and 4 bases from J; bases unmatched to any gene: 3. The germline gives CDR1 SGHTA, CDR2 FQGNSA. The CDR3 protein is CASSLDRDRNQPQHF. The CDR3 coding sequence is TGTGCCAGCAGCTTAGACCGGGACAGGAATCAGCCCCAGCATTTT. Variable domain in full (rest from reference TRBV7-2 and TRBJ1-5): GAGVSQSPSNKVTEKGKDVELRCDPISGHTALYWYRQSLGQGLEFLIYFQGNSAPDKSGLPSDRFSAERTGGSVSTLTIQRTQQEDSAVYLCASSLDRDRNQPQHFGDGTRLSIL.

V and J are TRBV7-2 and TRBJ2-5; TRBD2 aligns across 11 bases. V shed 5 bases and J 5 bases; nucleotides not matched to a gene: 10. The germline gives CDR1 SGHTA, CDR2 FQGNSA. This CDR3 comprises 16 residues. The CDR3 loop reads CASSLNSGGAQETQYF. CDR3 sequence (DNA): TGTGCCAGCAGCCTAAATAGCGGGGGGGCCCAGGAGACCCAGTACTTC.

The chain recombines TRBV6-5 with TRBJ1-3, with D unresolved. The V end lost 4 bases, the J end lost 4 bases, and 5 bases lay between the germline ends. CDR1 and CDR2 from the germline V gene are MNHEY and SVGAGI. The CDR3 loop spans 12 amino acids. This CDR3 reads CASSSGGNTIYF. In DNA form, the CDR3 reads TGTGCCAGCAGTTCCGGAGGAAACACCATATATTTT.

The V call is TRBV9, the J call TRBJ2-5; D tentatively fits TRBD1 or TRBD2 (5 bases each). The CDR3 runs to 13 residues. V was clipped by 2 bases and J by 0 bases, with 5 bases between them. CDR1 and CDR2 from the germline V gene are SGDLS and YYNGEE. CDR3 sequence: CASSVGDQETQYF. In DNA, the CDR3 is TGTGCCAGCAGCGTGGGGGACCAAGAGACCCAGTACTTC.

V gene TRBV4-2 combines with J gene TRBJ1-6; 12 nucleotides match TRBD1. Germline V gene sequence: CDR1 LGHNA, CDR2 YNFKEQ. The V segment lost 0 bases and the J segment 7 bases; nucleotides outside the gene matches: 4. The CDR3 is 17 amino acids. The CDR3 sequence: CASSQERGQGANSPLHF. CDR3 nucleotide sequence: TGTGCCAGCAGCCAAGAAAGGGGACAGGGGGCAAATTCACCCCTCCACTTT.

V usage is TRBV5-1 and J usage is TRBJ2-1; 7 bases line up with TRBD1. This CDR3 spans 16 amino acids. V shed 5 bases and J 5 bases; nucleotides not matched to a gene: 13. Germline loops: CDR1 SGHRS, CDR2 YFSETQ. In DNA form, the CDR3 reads TGCGCCAGCAGAGAGGGGGCCGGGTCACGCGACAATGAGCAGTTCTTC. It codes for CASREGAGSRDNEQFF.

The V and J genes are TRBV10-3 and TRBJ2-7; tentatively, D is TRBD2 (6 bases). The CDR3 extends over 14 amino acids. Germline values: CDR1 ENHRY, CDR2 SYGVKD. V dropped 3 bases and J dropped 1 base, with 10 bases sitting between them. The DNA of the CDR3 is TGTGCCATCAGTGATTTGGGAGGTTCCTACGAGCAGTACTTC. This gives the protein CAISDLGGSYEQYF.

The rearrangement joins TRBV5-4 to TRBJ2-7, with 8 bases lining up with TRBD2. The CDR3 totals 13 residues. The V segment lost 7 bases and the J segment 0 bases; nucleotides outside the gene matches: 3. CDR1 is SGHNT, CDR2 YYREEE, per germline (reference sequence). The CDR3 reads CASSAGASYEQYF. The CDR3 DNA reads TGTGCCAGCTCAGCGGGGGCCTCCTACGAGCAGTACTTC. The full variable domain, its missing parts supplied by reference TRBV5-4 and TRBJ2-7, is ETGVTQSPTHLIKTRGQQVTLRCSSQSGHNTVSWYQQALGQGPQFIFQYYREEENGRGNFPPRFSGLQFPNYSSELNVNALELDDSALYLCASSAGASYEQYFGPGTRLTVT.

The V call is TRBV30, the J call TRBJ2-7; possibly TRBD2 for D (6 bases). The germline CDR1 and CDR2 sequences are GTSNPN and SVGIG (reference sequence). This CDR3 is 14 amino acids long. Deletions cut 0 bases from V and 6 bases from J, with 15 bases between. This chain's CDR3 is CAWSVLAGFSEQYF. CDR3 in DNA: TGTGCCTGGAGTGTACTTGCGGGGTTCTCCGAGCAGTACTTC.